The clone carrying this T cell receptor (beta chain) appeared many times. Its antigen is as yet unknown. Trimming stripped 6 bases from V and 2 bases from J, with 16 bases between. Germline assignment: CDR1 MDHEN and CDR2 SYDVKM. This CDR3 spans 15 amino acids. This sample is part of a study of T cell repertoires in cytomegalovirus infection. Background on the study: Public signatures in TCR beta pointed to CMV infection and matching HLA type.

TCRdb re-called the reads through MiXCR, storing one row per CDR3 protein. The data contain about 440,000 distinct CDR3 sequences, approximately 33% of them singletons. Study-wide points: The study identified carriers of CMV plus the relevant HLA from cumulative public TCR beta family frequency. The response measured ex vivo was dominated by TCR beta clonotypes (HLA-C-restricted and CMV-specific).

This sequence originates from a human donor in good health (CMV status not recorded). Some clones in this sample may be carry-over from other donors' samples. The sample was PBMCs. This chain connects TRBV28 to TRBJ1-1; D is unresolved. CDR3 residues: CASSRRRVRNTEAFF. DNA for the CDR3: TGTGCCAGCAGCCGGAGGCGGGTTCGAAACACTGAAGCTTTCTTT.